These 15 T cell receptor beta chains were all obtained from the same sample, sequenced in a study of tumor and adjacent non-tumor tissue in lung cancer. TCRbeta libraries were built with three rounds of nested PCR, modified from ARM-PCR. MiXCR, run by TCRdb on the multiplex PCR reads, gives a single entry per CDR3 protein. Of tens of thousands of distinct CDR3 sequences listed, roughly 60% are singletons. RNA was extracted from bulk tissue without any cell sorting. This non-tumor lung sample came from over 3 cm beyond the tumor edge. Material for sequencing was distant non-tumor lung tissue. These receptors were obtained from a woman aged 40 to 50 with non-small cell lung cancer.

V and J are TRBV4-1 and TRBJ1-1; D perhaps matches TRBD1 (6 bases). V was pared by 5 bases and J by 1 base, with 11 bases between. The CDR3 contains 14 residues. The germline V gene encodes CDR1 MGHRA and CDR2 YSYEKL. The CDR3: CASSTRTENTEAFF. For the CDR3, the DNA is TGCGCCAGCAGCACCCGGACAGAGAACACTGAAGCTTTCTTT.

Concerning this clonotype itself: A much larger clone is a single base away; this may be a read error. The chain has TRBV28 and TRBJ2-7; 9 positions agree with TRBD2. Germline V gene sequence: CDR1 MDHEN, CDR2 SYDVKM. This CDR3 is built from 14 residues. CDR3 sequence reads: CASKREASSYERYF. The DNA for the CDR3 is TGTGCCAGCAAGCGGGAGGCCAGCTCCTACGAGCGGTACTTC.

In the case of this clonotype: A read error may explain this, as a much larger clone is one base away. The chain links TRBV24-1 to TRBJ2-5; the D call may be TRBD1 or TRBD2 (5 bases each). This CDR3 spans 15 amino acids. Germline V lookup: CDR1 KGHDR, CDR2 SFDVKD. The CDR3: CASSDAQGPQETQYF. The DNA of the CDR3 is TGTGCCTCCAGTGATGCCCAGGGACCCCAAGAGACCCAGTACTTC.

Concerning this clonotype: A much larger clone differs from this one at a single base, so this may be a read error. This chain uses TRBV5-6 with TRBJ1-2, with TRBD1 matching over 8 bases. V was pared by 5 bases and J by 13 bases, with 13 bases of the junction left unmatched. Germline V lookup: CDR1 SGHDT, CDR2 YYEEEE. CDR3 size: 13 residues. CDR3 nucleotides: TGTGCCAGCAGACGTGGACAGGGTTTAAGATCCACCTTC. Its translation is CASRRGQGLRSTF.

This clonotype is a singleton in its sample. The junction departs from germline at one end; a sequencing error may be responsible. CDR3 sequence: CASILLGLARLNNEVFF. The CDR3 DNA reads as TGTGCCAGCATCTTACTTGGGCTAGCTAGGCTAAACAATGAAGTTTTCTTT. V and J are TRBV6-5 and TRBJ1-1; the D is unclear. This CDR3 has 17 amino acids. Germline values: CDR1 MNHEY, CDR2 SVGAGI.

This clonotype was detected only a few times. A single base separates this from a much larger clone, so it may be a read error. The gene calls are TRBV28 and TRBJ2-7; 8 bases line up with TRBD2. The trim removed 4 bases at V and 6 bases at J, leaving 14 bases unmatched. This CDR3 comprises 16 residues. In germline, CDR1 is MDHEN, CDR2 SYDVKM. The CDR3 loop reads CASSSQLSGGGTEQYF. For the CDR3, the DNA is TGTGCCAGCAGTTCACAGTTAAGCGGGGGCGGAACCGAGCAGTACTTC.

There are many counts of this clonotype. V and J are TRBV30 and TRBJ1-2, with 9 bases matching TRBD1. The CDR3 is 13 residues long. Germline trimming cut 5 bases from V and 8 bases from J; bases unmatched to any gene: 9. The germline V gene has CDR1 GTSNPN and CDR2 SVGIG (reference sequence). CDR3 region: CAWHTGGDRGYTF. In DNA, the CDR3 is TGTGCCTGGCATACAGGGGGCGACCGCGGCTACACCTTC.

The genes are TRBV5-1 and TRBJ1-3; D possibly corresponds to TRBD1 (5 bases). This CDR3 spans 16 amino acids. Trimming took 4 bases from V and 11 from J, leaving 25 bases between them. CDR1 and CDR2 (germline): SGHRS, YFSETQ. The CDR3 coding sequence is TGCGCCAGCAGCCCGGGACGGCCTAGCTCTGGAGACGCCATATATTTT. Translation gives CASSPGRPSSGDAIYF. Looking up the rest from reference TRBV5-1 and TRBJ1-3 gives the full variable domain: KAGVTQTPRYLIKTRGQQVTLSCSPISGHRSVSWYQQTPGQGLQFLFEYFSETQRNKGNFPGRFSGRQFSNSRSEMNVSTLELGDSALYLCASSPGRPSSGDAIYFGEGSWLTVV.

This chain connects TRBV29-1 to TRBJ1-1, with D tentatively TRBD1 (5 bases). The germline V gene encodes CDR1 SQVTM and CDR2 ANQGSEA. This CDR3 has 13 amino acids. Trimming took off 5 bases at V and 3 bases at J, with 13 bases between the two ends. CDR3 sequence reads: CSVMWGTYTEAFF. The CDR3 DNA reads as TGCAGCGTTATGTGGGGCACCTACACTGAAGCTTTCTTT.

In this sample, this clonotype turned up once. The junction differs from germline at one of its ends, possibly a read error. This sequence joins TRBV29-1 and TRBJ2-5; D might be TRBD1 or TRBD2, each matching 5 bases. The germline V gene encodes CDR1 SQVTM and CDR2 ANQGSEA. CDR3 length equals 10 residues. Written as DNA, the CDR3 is TGCAGCGTTGCAGGGAAGGCGGAGGACTTT. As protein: CSVAGKAEDF.

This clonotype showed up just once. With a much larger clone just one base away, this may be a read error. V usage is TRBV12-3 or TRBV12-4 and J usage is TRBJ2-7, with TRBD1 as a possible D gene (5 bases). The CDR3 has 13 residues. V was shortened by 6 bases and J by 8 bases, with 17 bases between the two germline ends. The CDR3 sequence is CASSTSGSGQQYF. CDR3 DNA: TGTGCCAGCAGCACGTCAGGGTCAGGGCAGCAGTACTTC.

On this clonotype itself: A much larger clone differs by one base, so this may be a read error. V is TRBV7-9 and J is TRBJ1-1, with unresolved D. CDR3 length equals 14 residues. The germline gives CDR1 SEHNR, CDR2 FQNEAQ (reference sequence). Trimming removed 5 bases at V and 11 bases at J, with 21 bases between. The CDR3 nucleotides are TGTGCCAGCAGCAACCAGGACGGCGGTCTTGGCGCTTTCTTT. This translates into CASSNQDGGLGAFF.

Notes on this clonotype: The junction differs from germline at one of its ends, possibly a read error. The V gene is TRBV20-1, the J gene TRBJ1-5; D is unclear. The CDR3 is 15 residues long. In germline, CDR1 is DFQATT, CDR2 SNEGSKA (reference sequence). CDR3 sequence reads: CSARDLDRSNQPQHF. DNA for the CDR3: TGCAGTGCTAGAGATCTGGACCGGAGCAATCAGCCCCAACATTTT.

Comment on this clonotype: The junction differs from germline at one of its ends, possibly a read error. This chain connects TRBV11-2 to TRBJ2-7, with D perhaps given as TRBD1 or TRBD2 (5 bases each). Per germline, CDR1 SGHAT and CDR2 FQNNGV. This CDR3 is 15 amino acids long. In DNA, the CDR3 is TGTGCCAGCGGCTTGGGGGAGATCAGCTCCTACGAGCAGTACTTC. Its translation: CASGLGEISSYEQYF.

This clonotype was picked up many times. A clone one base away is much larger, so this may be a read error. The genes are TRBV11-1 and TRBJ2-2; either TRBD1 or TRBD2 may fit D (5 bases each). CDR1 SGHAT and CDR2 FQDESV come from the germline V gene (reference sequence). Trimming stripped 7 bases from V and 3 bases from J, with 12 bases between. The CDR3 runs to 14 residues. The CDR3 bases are TGTGCCAGCAACCGGGACGGGTACACCGGGGAGCTGTTTTTT. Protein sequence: CASNRDGYTGELFF.